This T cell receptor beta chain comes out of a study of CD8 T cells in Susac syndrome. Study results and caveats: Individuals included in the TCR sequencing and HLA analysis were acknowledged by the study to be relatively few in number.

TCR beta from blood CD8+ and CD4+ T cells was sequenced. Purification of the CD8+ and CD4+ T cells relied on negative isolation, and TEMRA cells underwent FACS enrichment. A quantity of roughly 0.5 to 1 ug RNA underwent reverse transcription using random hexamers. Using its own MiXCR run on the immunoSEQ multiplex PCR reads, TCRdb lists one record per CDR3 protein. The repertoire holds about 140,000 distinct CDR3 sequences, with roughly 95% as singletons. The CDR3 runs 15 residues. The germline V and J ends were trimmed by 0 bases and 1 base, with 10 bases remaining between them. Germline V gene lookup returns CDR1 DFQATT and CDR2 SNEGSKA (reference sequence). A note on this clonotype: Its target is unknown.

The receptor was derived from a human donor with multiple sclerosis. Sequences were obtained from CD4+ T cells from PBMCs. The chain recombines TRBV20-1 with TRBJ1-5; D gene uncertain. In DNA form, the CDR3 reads TGCAGTGCTAGAGATTCGAGTCGGAGCAATCAGCCCCAGCATTTT. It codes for CSARDSSRSNQPQHF.